Below are 16 T cell receptor beta chains sequenced from a single sample in a study of CD8 T cells in Susac syndrome. cDNA came from 0.5 to 1 ug RNA primed by random hexamers. Each CDR3 protein gets one entry after TCRdb re-called the immunoSEQ multiplex PCR reads with MiXCR. The data hold roughly 110,000 distinct CDR3 sequences, with 92% observed a single time. Sequenced input: CD4+ T cells from PBMCs. Receptors originate from a human donor in good health.

The V and J genes are TRBV7-8 and TRBJ2-7; no clear D gene. The CDR3 spans 16 residues. Per germline, CDR1 SGHVS and CDR2 FQNEAQ. V was trimmed by 4 bases and J by 2 bases, leaving 18 bases between them. DNA of the CDR3: TGTGCCAGCAGCTCTCGACGGGCTCGGCCTCCCTACGAGCAGTACTTC. Protein sequence: CASSSRRARPPYEQYF. Together with reference TRBV7-8 and TRBJ2-7, the CDR3 gives the full variable domain: GAGVSQSPRYKVAKRGQDVALRCDPISGHVSLFWYQQALGQGPEFLTYFQNEAQLDKSGLPSDRFFAERPEGSVSTLKIQRTQQEDSAVYLCASSSRRARPPYEQYFGPGTRLTVT.

The rearrangement uses TRBV20-1 and TRBJ2-7, with TRBD2 as a possible D gene (5 bases). This CDR3 comprises 10 residues. Deletions cut 3 bases from V and 5 bases from J, with 5 bases between. The germline V gene encodes CDR1 DFQATT and CDR2 SNEGSKA (reference sequence). The CDR3 coding sequence is TGCAGTGCTAGCGGGAACGAGCAGTACTTC. It specifies CSASGNEQYF.

This chain links TRBV7-2 with TRBJ1-6; D gene uncertain. V lost 6 bases and J lost 9, with 12 bases in between. Germline V CDR1 and CDR2: SGHTA, FQGNSA. The CDR3 has 13 residues. The CDR3 here is CASRADNFSPLHF. In nucleotides, the CDR3 is TGTGCCAGCAGGGCAGATAACTTTTCACCCCTCCACTTT.

The chain combines TRBV5-1 with TRBJ2-1, with TRBD2 as a possible D gene (6 bases). Per germline, CDR1 SGHRS and CDR2 YFSETQ. Trimming took off 3 bases at V and 13 bases at J, with 17 bases between the two ends. This CDR3 is built from 13 residues. The CDR3 coding sequence is TGCGCCAGCAGCTCGGGACTTCCAACCTTCCAGTTCTTC. It encodes CASSSGLPTFQFF.

CDR3 DNA sequence: TGTGCCAGCAGCTCGCCGGGAACGCGGGCCAACGTCCTGACTTTC. Protein: CASSSPGTRANVLTF. The V call is TRBV9, the J call TRBJ2-6; tentative D call: TRBD2 (5 bases). Germline assignment: CDR1 SGDLS and CDR2 YYNGEE. The CDR3 runs 15 residues. V lost 4 bases, J lost 5 bases, and 13 bases lay in between.

This sequence joins TRBV9 and TRBJ2-2; 7 bases line up with TRBD2. V lost 4 bases to trimming and J lost 0 bases; unmatched junction nucleotides: 9. Germline-derived CDR1 and CDR2 are SGDLS and YYNGEE. The CDR3 runs to 17 residues. The CDR3 spells CASSTIGAGANTGELFF. CDR3 in DNA: TGTGCCAGCAGCACCATTGGGGCGGGGGCGAACACCGGGGAGCTGTTTTTT.

The genes are TRBV20-1 and TRBJ2-3, with 7 positions matching TRBD2. This CDR3 is 16 amino acids long. The germline V gene has CDR1 DFQATT and CDR2 SNEGSKA (reference sequence). With 5 bases clipped from V and 2 bases from J, the junction kept 13 bases outside the gene matches. The CDR3 sequence: CSAHSTSASFTDTQYF. CDR3 in DNA: TGCAGTGCTCACAGCACTAGCGCAAGCTTCACAGATACGCAGTATTTT.

The chain carries TRBV6-2 or TRBV6-3 and TRBJ2-2; D unresolved. V dropped 0 bases and J dropped 1 base, with 6 bases sitting between them. CDR3 length: 15 amino acids. The germline gives CDR1 MNHEY, CDR2 SVGEGT. The CDR3 region is CASSYSQVNTGELFF. DNA of the CDR3: TGTGCCAGCAGTTACTCCCAGGTGAACACCGGGGAGCTGTTTTTT.

This sequence joins TRBV7-3 and TRBJ2-5; 10 bases map to TRBD2. V was pared by 5 bases and J by 5 bases, with 14 bases of the junction left unmatched. The CDR3 runs to 17 residues. Per the germline V gene, CDR1 is SGHTA and CDR2 is FQGTGA. The CDR3 is CASSPNGRAGGRETQYF. DNA for the CDR3: TGTGCCAGCAGCCCTAACGGGAGAGCGGGAGGGCGGGAGACCCAGTACTTC.

The V gene is TRBV23-1, the J gene TRBJ1-5; 7 positions agree with TRBD1. Being an ORF, TRBV23-1 has a function that is uncertain. V lost 2 bases, J lost 0 bases, and 7 bases stayed unmatched. This CDR3 region has 17 residues. The CDR3 DNA is TGCGCCAGCAGTCAACGGGGACAGACGCATAGCAATCAGCCCCAGCATTTT. Protein: CASSQRGQTHSNQPQHF.

The chain uses TRBV20-1 and TRBJ2-1; 8 bases align to TRBD2. CDR3 length equals 13 residues. Germline V lookup: CDR1 DFQATT, CDR2 SNEGSKA (reference sequence). V lost 4 bases to trimming and J lost 3 bases; unmatched junction nucleotides: 2. CDR3: CSAIAGLYNEQFF. DNA for the CDR3: TGCAGTGCTATAGCGGGACTCTACAATGAGCAGTTCTTC.

The chain joins TRBV2 to TRBJ2-7; D tentatively fits TRBD1 or TRBD2 (5 bases each). The CDR3 has 13 amino acids. Trimming left V 4 bases short and J 5 bases short, with 12 bases between. Germline-derived CDR1 and CDR2 are SNHLY and FYNNEI. CDR3 protein: CASSAGPGDEQYF. The CDR3 DNA reads as TGTGCCAGCAGTGCGGGACCAGGAGACGAGCAGTACTTC.

This clonotype was observed a single time. The chain links TRBV6-5 to TRBJ2-7; D call uncertain. CDR3 size: 13 residues. The V gene's germline CDR1 is MNHEY and CDR2 SVGAGI. V lost 6 bases and J 0 bases, leaving 9 bases between the germline ends. The CDR3 coding sequence is TGTGCCAGCAGAGTCGAGGTCTCCTACGAGCAGTACTTC. Translation gives CASRVEVSYEQYF.

The rearrangement links TRBV19 to TRBJ2-3; possibly TRBD2 for D (6 bases). Germline CDR1 is LNHDA and CDR2 is SQIVND (reference sequence). Trimming left V 3 bases short and J 1 base short, with 14 bases between. This CDR3 has 16 amino acids. The CDR3: CASSMEGMGGTDTQYF. DNA of the CDR3: TGTGCCAGTAGTATGGAGGGCATGGGGGGCACAGATACGCAGTATTTT.

The J gene is TRBJ1-2, the V gene TRBV5-1; D unclear. V lost 3 bases and J 4 bases, leaving 10 bases between the germline ends. CDR3 length equals 13 residues. CDR1 SGHRS and CDR2 YFSETQ come from the germline V gene. The CDR3 spells CASSSEGSYGYTF. DNA of the CDR3: TGCGCCAGCAGCTCGGAGGGATCCTATGGCTACACCTTC.

The J gene is TRBJ2-1, the V gene TRBV29-1; no definite D call. Trimming stripped 7 bases from V and 2 bases from J, with 6 bases between. The CDR3 is 11 amino acids. Germline V gene sequence: CDR1 SQVTM, CDR2 ANQGSEA. CDR3 coding DNA: TGCAGCGATTTCACCTACAATGAGCAGTTCTTC. As protein: CSDFTYNEQFF.